This T cell receptor beta chain was sequenced in a study of blood T cell repertoires in COVID-19. Background on the study: Italy, Spain and the United States were the sources of the convalescent and acute COVID-19 samples. Sample material is recorded as cDNA or gDNA derived from T cells, B-cell-depleted T cells, or PBMCs.

CDR1 is SGHNT, CDR2 YYREEE, per germline (reference sequence). The CDR3 runs 18 residues. V lost 4 bases and J lost 4; bases outside the gene matches: 10. Original processing notes: Amplification of reference gene primers provided the estimated nucleated cell counts. Clones were read by immunoSEQ multiplex PCR, and TCRdb kept only the in-frame ones, dropping some. V and J calls and clone size are given by that table; D and trimming were obtained from the DNA. The table shows over 150,000 clones, with about 90% occurring only once. The sequenced material came from peripheral blood. The chain couples TRBV5-4 to TRBJ2-1, with 14 bases that match TRBD2. The origin of this receptor is a man between 45 and 60 years old with acute or convalescent COVID-19. The CDR3 loop reads CASSLRTSGGHIYNEQFF. Written as DNA, the CDR3 is TGTGCCAGCAGCCTTAGGACTAGCGGGGGGCACATATACAATGAGCAGTTCTTC.